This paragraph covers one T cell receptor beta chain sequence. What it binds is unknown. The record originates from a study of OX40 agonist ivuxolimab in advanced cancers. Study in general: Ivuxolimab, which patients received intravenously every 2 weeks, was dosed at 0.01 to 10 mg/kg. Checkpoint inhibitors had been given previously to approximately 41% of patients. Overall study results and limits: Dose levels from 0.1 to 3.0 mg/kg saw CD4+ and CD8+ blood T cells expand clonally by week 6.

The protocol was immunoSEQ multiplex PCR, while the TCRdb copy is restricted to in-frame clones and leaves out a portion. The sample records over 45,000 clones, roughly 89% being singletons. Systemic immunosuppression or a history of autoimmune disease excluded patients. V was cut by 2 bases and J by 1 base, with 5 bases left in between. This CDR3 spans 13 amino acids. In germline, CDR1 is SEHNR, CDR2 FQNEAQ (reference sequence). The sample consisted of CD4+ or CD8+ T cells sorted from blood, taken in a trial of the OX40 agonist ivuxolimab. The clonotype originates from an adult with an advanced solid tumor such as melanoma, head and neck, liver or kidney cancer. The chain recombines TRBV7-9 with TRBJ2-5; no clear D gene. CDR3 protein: CASSLFTQETQYF. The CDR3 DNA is TGTGCCAGCAGCTTATTTACCCAAGAGACCCAGTACTTC. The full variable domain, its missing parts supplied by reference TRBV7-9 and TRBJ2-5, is DTGVSQNPRHKITKRGQNVTFRCDPISEHNRLYWYRQTLGQGPEFLTYFQNEAQLEKSRLLSDRFSAERPKGSFSTLEIQRTEQGDSAMYLCASSLFTQETQYFGPGTRLLVL.